This T cell receptor beta chain appears in the sequencing data of a study of T cell changes during pregnancy in multiple sclerosis. Measured with immunoSEQ multiplex PCR; TCRdb has only the in-frame clones, and not every one. In the table there are 90,000 or so clones, 80% to 95% of which are singletons. From germline, CDR1 is WNHNN and CDR2 SYGVQD (reference sequence). The CDR3 has 17 residues. V trimming: 2 bases; J trimming: 5 bases; junction bases outside the gene matches: 11. The sequence was collected from a female donor with multiple sclerosis, enrolled in a pregnancy study. The starting material was peripheral blood, obtained in the first trimester of pregnancy. J is TRBJ2-1 and V is TRBV10-1; TRBD2 matches at 8 bases. CDR3 nucleotide sequence: TGCGCCAGCAGTGAGAAGGTCGAGGGGACTAGTCACAATGAGCAGTTCTTC. Its protein product is CASSEKVEGTSHNEQFF.